This T cell receptor (beta chain) was profiled in a study of regulatory T cells. Details on this clone: No antigen is known for it.

Germline loops: CDR1 MNHNS, CDR2 SASEGT. CDR3 size: 14 residues. Sorting split CD4+ cells into CD25-high CD127-low Tregs and CD25-low CD127-high conventional T cells. Primers: 52 TRBV forward and 13 TRBJ reverse. The protocol was immunoSEQ multiplex PCR, while the TCRdb copy is restricted to in-frame clones and leaves out a portion. The data contain around 29,000 clones, 93% of them seen just once; the ten biggest clones take up about 1%. Points from the study as a whole: In CD3G-deficient patients, conventional CD4+ T cells were enriched for hydrophobic CDR3 residues at positions 6 and 7.

This TCR was recovered from a child aged 2-15 years with CD3G deficiency. The chain combines TRBV6-1 with TRBJ2-5; D assignment may be TRBD1 or TRBD2 (6 bases each). With the DNA end fitting TRBJ2-7 better, the J assignment may be wrong. Specimen: conventional CD4+ T cells sorted from blood. Here the CDR3 DNA reads TGTGCCAGCAGTCATAGCGGAGGGGGCTACGAGCAGTACTTC. Translation gives CASSHSGGGYEQYF.